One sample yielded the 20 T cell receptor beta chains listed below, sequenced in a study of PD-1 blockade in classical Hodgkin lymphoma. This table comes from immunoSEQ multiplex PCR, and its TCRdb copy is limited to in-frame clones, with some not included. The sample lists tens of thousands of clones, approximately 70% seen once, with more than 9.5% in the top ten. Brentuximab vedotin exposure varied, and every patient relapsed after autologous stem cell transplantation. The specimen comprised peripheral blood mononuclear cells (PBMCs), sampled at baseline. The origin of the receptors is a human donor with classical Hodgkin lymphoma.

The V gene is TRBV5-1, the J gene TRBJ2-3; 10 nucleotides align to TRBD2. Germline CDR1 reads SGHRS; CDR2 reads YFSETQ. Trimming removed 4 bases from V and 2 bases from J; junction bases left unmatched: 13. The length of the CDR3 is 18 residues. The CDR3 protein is CASSPGASGGLSTDTQYF. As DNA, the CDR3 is TGCGCCAGCAGCCCCGGGGCTAGCGGGGGCCTTTCCACAGATACGCAGTATTTT. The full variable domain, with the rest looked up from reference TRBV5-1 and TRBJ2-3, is KAGVTQTPRYLIKTRGQQVTLSCSPISGHRSVSWYQQTPGQGLQFLFEYFSETQRNKGNFPGRFSGRQFSNSRSEMNVSTLELGDSALYLCASSPGASGGLSTDTQYFGPGTRLTVL.

CDR3 in amino acids: CASSLGGGGTEAFF. In DNA, the CDR3 is TGTGCCAGCAGCTTGGGGGGTGGGGGCACTGAAGCTTTCTTT. The chain combines TRBV5-4 with TRBJ1-1; TRBD1 might be the D (5 bases). CDR1 and CDR2 (germline): SGHNT, YYREEE (reference sequence). V lost 0 bases to trimming and J lost 4 bases, with 10 bases between them. The CDR3 is 14 residues long.

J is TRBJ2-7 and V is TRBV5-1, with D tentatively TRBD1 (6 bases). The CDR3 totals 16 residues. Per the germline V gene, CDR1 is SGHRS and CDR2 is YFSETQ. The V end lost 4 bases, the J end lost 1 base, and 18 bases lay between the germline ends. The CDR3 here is CASSLEPQGLSYEQYF. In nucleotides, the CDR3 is TGCGCCAGCAGCCTAGAGCCCCAGGGGCTTTCCTACGAGCAGTACTTC.

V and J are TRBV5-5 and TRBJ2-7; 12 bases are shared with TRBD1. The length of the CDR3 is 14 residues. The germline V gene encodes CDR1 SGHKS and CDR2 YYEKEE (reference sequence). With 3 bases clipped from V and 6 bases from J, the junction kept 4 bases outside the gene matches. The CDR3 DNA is TGTGCCAGCAGCTGGGGACAGGGGGCTGGCGAGCAGTACTTC. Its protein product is CASSWGQGAGEQYF.

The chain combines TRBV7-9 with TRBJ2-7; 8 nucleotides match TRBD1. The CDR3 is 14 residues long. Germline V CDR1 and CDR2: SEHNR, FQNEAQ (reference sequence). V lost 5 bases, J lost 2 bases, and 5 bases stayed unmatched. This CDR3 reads CASSPRQGTYEQYF. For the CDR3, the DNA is TGTGCCAGCAGCCCCCGACAGGGGACCTACGAGCAGTACTTC.

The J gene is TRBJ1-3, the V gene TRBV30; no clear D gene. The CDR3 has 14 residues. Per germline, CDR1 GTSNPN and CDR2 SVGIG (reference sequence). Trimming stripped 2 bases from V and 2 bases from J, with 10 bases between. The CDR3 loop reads CAWSNGLPGNTIYF. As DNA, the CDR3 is TGTGCCTGGAGTAACGGGCTCCCTGGAAACACCATATATTTT. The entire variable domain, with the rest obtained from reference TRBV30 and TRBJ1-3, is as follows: SQTIHQWPATLVQPVGSPLSLECTVEGTSNPNLYWYRQAAGRGLQLLFYSVGIGQISSEVPQNLSASRPQDRQFILSSKKLLLSDSGFYLCAWSNGLPGNTIYFGEGSWLTVV.

The DNA for the CDR3 is TGTGCCAGCAGCTTCCGGGACAGCGAAGCTTTCTTT. Amino acid sequence: CASSFRDSEAFF. This chain connects TRBV6-6 to TRBJ1-1; 7 nucleotides align to TRBD1. V dropped 6 bases and J dropped 8; count of bases not matched to a gene: 6. The CDR3 runs 12 residues. Germline V gene lookup returns CDR1 MNHNY and CDR2 SVGAGI (reference sequence).

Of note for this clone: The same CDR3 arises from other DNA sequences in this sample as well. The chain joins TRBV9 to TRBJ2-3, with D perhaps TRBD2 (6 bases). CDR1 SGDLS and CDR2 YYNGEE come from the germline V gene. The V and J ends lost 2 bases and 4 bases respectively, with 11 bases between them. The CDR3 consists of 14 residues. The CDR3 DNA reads TGTGCCAGCAGCGTGGGGGGAGTGGCAGATACGCAGTATTTT. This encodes CASSVGGVADTQYF.

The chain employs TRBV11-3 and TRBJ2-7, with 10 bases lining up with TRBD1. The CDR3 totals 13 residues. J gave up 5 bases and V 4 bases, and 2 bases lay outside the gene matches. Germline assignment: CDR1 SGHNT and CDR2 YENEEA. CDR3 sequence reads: CASSSGTGDEQYF. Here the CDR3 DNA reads TGTGCCAGCAGCTCCGGGACAGGGGACGAGCAGTACTTC.

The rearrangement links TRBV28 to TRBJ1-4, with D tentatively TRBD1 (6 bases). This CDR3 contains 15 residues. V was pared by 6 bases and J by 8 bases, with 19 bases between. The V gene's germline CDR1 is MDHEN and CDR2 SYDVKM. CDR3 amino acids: CASRTSGVLGEKLFF. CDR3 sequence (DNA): TGTGCCAGCAGAACCTCAGGGGTATTGGGGGAAAAACTGTTTTTT.

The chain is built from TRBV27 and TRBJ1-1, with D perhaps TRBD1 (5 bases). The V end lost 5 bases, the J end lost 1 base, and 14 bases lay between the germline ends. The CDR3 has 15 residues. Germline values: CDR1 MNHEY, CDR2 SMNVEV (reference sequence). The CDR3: CASSLGTVGNTEAFF. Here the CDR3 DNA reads TGTGCCAGCAGTCTGGGGACGGTCGGGAACACTGAAGCTTTCTTT.

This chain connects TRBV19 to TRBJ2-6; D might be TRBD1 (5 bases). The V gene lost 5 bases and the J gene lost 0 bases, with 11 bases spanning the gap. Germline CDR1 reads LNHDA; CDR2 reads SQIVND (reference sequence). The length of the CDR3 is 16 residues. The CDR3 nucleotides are TGTGCCAGTAGTTCCTTTCAGGGCTCTGGGGCCAACGTCCTGACTTTC. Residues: CASSSFQGSGANVLTF.

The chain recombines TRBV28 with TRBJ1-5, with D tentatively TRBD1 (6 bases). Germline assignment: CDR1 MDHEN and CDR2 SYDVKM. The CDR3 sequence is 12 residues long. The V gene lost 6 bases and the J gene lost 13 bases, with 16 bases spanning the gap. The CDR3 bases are TGTGCCAGCAGACGCTCTGAAGGACAGCAGCATTTT. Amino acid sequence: CASRRSEGQQHF.

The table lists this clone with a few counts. CDR3 protein: CASSFGTTTGELFF. The CDR3 DNA is TGTGCCAGCAGCTTCGGGACTACTACCGGGGAGCTGTTTTTT. This chain uses TRBV7-2 with TRBJ2-2, with 7 bases that match TRBD2. Losses at the gene ends were 3 bases for V and 5 bases for J; bases not matched to a gene: 3. The CDR3 runs 14 residues. Germline loops: CDR1 SGHTA, CDR2 FQGNSA.

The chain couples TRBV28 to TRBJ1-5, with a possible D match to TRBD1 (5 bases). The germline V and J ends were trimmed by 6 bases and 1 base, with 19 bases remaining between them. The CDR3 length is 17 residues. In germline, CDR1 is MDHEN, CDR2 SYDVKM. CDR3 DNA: TGTGCCAGCAGCCGCCCCCCCAGGGTACGAAGCAATCAGCCCCAGCATTTT. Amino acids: CASSRPPRVRSNQPQHF.

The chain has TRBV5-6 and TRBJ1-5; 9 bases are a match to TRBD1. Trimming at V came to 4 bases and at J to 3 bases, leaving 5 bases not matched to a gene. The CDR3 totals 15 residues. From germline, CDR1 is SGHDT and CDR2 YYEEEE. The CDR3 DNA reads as TGTGCCAGCAGCCCCGGACAGGGGTACAATCAGCCCCAGCATTTT. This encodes CASSPGQGYNQPQHF.

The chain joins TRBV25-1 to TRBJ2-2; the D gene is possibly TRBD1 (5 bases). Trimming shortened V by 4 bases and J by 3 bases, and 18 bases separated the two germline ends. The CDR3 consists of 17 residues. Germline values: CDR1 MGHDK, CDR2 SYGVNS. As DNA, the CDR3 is TGTGCCAGCAGTGTGGTTGGCAGGGCGGATGACACCGGGGAGCTGTTTTTT. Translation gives CASSVVGRADDTGELFF.

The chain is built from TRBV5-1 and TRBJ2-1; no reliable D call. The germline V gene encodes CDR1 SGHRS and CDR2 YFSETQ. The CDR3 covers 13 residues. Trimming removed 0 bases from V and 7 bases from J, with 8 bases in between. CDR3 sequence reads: CASSLDVVNEQFF. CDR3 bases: TGCGCCAGCAGCTTGGATGTCGTTAATGAGCAGTTCTTC.

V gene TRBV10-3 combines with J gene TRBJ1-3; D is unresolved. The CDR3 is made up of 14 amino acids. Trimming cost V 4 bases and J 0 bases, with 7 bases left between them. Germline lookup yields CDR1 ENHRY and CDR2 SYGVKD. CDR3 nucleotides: TGTGCCATCAGTGCACAAACCTCTGGAAACACCATATATTTT. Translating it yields CAISAQTSGNTIYF.

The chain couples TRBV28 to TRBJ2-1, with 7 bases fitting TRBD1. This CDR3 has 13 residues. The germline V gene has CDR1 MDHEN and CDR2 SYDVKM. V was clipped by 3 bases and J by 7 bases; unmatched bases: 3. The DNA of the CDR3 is TGTGCCAGCAGTTTCGTACAGGGGAATGAGCAGTTCTTC. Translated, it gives CASSFVQGNEQFF.